The source of this T cell receptor beta chain is a study of T cells in Graves' hyperthyroidism and ophthalmopathy. J lost 8 bases, V lost 0 bases, and 8 bases had no gene match. From germline, CDR1 is DFQATT and CDR2 SNEGSKA (reference sequence). This CDR3 contains 14 residues. Patients with uncontrolled infections, other autoimmune diseases, pregnancy or lactation were excluded. Notes on the study in general: Ophthalmopathy was identified by the model a median roughly 6.5 months ahead of onset.

In this sample, this clonotype turned up a few times. Its antigen is still unknown. Amplification of TCR beta CDR3 regions was performed using RNA transcripts as template. Initially, a first-round RT-PCR of the TCR CDR3 employed the HTBI primer set. TCRdb passed the multiplex PCR reads through MiXCR, listing each CDR3 protein once. This table holds hundreds of thousands of distinct CDR3 sequences, 12% to 15% found once. V gene TRBV20-1 combines with J gene TRBJ1-2; TRBD1 matches at 8 bases. This clonotype was sampled from a woman younger than 30 with Graves' hyperthyroidism. Source material: blood. CDR3 sequence reads: CSARENGAGGGYTF. The CDR3 DNA reads TGCAGTGCTAGAGAAAACGGGGCAGGGGGCGGCTACACCTTC.